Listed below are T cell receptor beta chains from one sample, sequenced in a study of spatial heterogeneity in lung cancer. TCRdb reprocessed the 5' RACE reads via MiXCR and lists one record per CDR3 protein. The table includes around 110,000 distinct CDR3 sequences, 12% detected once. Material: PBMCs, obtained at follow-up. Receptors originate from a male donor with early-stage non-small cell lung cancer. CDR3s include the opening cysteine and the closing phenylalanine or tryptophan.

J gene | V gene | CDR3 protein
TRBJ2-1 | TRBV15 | CATSRDGGKEQFF
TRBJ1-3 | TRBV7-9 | CASSLAGRLSGNTIYF
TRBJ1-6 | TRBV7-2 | CASSLGGLNSPLHF
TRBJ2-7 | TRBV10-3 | CAITPGPGEYEQYF
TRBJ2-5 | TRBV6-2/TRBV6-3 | CASSYGLAGSQETQYF
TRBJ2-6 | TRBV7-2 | CASKGQFSGANVLTF
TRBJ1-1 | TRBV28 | CASSLDRGFDDTEAFF
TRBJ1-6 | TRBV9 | CASSTRQGGDNSPLHF
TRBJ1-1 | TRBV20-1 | CSANGWQNTEAFF
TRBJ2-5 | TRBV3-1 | CASSQVRGGAETQYF
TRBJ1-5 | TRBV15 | CATSRDPGRTNQPQHF
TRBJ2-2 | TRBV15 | CATSRDEAGYTGELFF
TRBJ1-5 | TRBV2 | CASSVDRRGQPQHF
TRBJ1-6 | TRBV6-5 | CASSSGGFNSPLHF
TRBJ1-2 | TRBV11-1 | CASSLAAAYGYTF
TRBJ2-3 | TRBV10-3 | CAIRGGAADTQYF
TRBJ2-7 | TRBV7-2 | CASSSTGFSYEQYF
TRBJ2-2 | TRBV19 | CASSKGRDFTGELFF
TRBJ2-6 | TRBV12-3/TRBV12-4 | CASSLSRQGLSGANVLTF
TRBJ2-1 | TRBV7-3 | CASSRAGEPRNEQFF
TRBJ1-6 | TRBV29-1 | CSVVWALGSPLHF
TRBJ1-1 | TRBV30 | CAWRWTGGTEAFF
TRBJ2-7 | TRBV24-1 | CATSYRDRKYF
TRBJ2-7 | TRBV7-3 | CASSLGISYEQYF
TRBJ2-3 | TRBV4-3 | CASSQGLAGSVYTQYF
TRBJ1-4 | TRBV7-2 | CASSLAWASEKLFF
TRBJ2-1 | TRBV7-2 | CASSPGLAGGRLFF
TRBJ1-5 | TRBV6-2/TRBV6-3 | CASSYPGLGDQPQHF
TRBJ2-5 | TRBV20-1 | CSARPWTRGNRETQYF
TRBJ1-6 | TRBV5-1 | CASSSGTSNSPLHF
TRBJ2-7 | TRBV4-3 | CASSQEWDRQGEQYF
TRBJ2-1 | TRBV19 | CASSGDRAFANEQFF
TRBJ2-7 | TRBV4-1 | CASSQAYGQTYEQYF
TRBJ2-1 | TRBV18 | CASSHGGDNEQFF
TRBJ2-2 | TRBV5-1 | CASSQLNLQGPGELFF
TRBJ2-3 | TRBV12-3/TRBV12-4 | CASTRVRGVDTQYF
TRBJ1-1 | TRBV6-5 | CASSMGRDFVAFF
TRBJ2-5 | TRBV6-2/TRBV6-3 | CASPRGETQYF
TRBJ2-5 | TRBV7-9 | CASSLTQAQETQYF
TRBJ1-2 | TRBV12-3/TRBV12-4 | CASNLRGHDYGYTF
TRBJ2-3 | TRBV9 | CASSGGGSDTQYF
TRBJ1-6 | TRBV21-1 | CASSNRDRDNSPLHF
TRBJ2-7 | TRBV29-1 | CSVSGQGGYEQYF
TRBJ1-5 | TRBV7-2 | CASSTGQGGSQPQHF
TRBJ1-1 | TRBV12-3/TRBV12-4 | CASSFTRNTEAFF
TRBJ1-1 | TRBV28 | CASSRDRGRSTEAFF
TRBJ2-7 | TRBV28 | CASSGYGQGAYEQYF
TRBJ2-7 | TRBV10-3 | CAISTTGLNYEQYF
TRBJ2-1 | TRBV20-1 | CSARVAGGVNEQFF
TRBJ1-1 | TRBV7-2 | CASSLGPPGNTEAFF